This T cell receptor beta chain was observed in a study of T cell clonotyping in hematopoietic cell transplantation. For the study at large: Cytoreduction preceded collection of pretransplant recipient samples. Regarding the study as a whole: Few recipient clonotypes overlapped donors; over 95% were de novo at given depth. Recipient TCR diversity dropped after transplant; expanded clonotypes rose from day 30 to 180. CD4 and CD8 repertoire contributions could not be separated without sorting.

Sequencing was performed with immunoSEQ multiplex PCR; in TCRdb, only in-frame clones are kept and a portion is missing. The sample carries approximately 30,000 clones, 82% recorded once. The CDR3 consists of 15 residues. Germline V gives CDR1 LGHNA, CDR2 YSLEER. Trimming took off 0 bases at V and 0 bases at J, with 6 bases between the two ends. A remark on this clone: The antigen is not known.

Time point of the sample: recipient sample about 28 days before transplant, after cytoreduction. This TCR derives from a man between 40 and 49 years old with acute myeloid leukemia. Some clones in this sample may be carry-over from other donors' samples. The material was peripheral blood mononuclear cells, obtained before stem cell transplant. The chain joins TRBV4-3 to TRBJ1-3; D not certain. CDR3 bases: TGCGCCAGCAGCCAAGACTCCAGCTCTGGAAACACCATATATTTT. Amino acid sequence: CASSQDSSSGNTIYF.